The 19 T cell receptor beta chains below all came from one sample that was sequenced in a study of regulatory T cells in long-lasting Graves disease. Noted time point: newly diagnosed GD, antithyroid drugs for less than 3 months. Isolated PBMC RNA provided the starting material for the TCR library. In building TCR beta libraries, iRepertoire HTBI primers were used together with Arm-PCR of CDR3 regions. TCRdb reprocessed the multiplex PCR reads via MiXCR and lists one record per CDR3 protein. The sample shows around 450,000 distinct CDR3 sequences, approximately 15% of them seen only once. These data were likewise used in another study, on T cells in Graves' hyperthyroidism and ophthalmopathy.

The sample was peripheral blood mononuclear cells (PBMCs), taken at new diagnosis, from a patient treated with antithyroid drugs. The receptors derive from a woman aged 40 to 50 with Graves disease.

As regards this clonotype: A clone one base away is much larger, so this may be a read error. This chain uses TRBV28 with TRBJ2-1, with 10 bases aligning to TRBD2. After removal of 3 bases from V and 3 bases from J, the junction contained 5 bases not matched to a gene. Germline V gene data show CDR1 as MDHEN and CDR2 as SYDVKM. The CDR3 runs to 16 residues. CDR3 amino acids: CASSFTSGNLYNEQFF. For the CDR3, the DNA is TGTGCCAGCAGTTTTACTAGCGGGAACCTCTACAATGAGCAGTTCTTC.

V and J are TRBV20-1 and TRBJ1-2; 7 nucleotides match TRBD1. The CDR3 is 15 residues long. V gave up 6 bases and J gave up 1 base; unmatched junction bases: 11. Germline CDR1 and CDR2: DFQATT and SNEGSKA (reference sequence). CDR3 residues: CSAVEWTGGNYGYTF. Here the CDR3 DNA reads TGCAGTGCCGTAGAGTGGACAGGCGGTAACTATGGCTACACCTTC.

This clonotype was seen a single time. A much larger clone differs by one base, so this may be a read error. The chain combines TRBV5-1 with TRBJ1-2; 7 positions agree with TRBD1. CDR1 is SGHRS and CDR2 is YFSETQ in the germline V gene. This CDR3 is 15 amino acids long. Here the CDR3 DNA reads TGCGCCGGCAGCTTGGATGGACAGGCTAACTATGGCTACACCTTC. Protein: CAGSLDGQANYGYTF.

The chain employs TRBV11-2 and TRBJ2-2, with D possibly matching TRBD2 (6 bases). V lost 1 base and J lost 0, with 9 bases in between. This CDR3 is built from 16 residues. Germline V lookup: CDR1 SGHAT, CDR2 FQNNGV. This chain's CDR3 is CASSLVPGANTGELFF. CDR3 DNA sequence: TGTGCCAGCAGCTTAGTTCCGGGAGCGAACACCGGGGAGCTGTTTTTT.

The chain carries TRBV12-3 or TRBV12-4 and TRBJ2-2; no clear D gene. Trimming pared 5 bases from V and 8 bases from J, leaving 12 bases between. This CDR3 contains 13 residues. DNA for the CDR3: TGTGCCAGCAGTCTCACTCTTACTGGGGAGCTGTTTTTT. This codes for CASSLTLTGELFF.

This clonotype came up a few times. J is TRBJ2-7 and V is TRBV19; D is undetermined. V lost 2 bases to trimming and J lost 1 base, with 9 bases between them. The germline gives CDR1 LNHDA, CDR2 SQIVND (reference sequence). The CDR3 is made up of 14 amino acids. Written as DNA, the CDR3 is TGTGCCAGTAGTATACGCCTGGAGTCCTACGAGCAGTACTTC. Its translation is CASSIRLESYEQYF.

The CDR3: CASSQGIPGNTIYF. The CDR3 nucleotides read TGCGCCAGCAGCCAAGGTATACCGGGAAACACCATATATTTT. The gene calls are TRBV4-1 and TRBJ1-3; D is ambiguous. CDR3 length: 14 amino acids. Looked up from germline, CDR1 is MGHRA and CDR2 is YSYEKL. V gave up 1 base and J gave up 4 bases, with 8 bases separating them.

This clonotype has more than one count but fewer than ten. The chain has TRBV12-3 or TRBV12-4 and TRBJ1-3, with no clear D. CDR3 size: 13 residues. Trimming took 7 bases from V and 0 from J, leaving 7 bases between them. CDR3 coding DNA: TGTGCCAGCAAGTTACGCTCTGGAAACACCATATATTTT. As protein: CASKLRSGNTIYF.

The V call is TRBV18, the J call TRBJ1-2, with a weak D call TRBD1 (5 bases). This CDR3 has 13 residues. In germline, CDR1 is KGHSH, CDR2 LQKENI. V gave up 4 bases and J gave up 3 bases, with 9 bases separating them. CDR3 residues: CASSQPGHYGYTF. CDR3 sequence (DNA): TGTGCCAGCTCACAACCGGGACACTATGGCTACACCTTC. The whole variable domain, remainder taken from reference TRBV18 and TRBJ1-2, is NAGVMQNPRHLVRRRGQEARLRCSPMKGHSHVYWYRQLPEEGLKFMVYLQKENIIDESGMPKERFSAEFPKEGPSILRIQQVVRGDSAAYFCASSQPGHYGYTFGSGTRLTVV.

Comments on this clonotype: It is likely a read error: a sequence one base away is far more abundant. The chain's CDR3 is CSARVPTGGYEQYF. The CDR3 DNA sequence: TGCAGTGCTAGAGTCCCGACAGGTGGCTACGAGCAGTACTTC. This chain links TRBV20-1 with TRBJ2-3; D is possibly TRBD1 (6 bases). Gene TRBJ2-7 matches the end of the DNA better, so the J call may be wrong. Germline V gives CDR1 DFQATT, CDR2 SNEGSKA (reference sequence). The CDR3 is made up of 14 amino acids.

This clonotype has a count of ten or more. The chain's CDR3 is CASSLPRGPNYNEQFF. The DNA of the CDR3 is TGTGCCAGCAGCTTACCCAGGGGGCCCAACTACAATGAGCAGTTCTTC. This chain links TRBV7-6 with TRBJ2-1, with TRBD1 matching 8 bases. The CDR3 consists of 16 residues. The junction had 6 bases not matched to a gene; V was cut back by 2 bases and J by 3 bases. Germline V gene sequence: CDR1 SGHVS, CDR2 FNYEAQ.

The J gene is TRBJ1-1, the V gene TRBV12-5, with D possibly matching TRBD1 (5 bases). CDR3 length equals 15 residues. The germline gives CDR1 LGHNT, CDR2 FRNRAP. V gave up 0 bases and J gave up 3 bases, with 11 bases separating them. The CDR3 DNA is TGTGCTAGTGGTTTGGTGACACCGGGGCACACTGAAGCTTTCTTT. Translation gives CASGLVTPGHTEAFF.

On this clonotype: This sequence is one base from a far larger clone and is likely a read error. The gene calls are TRBV7-9 and TRBJ2-7; perhaps TRBD1 as D (6 bases). Trimming pared 1 base from V and 4 bases from J, leaving 26 bases between. The CDR3 extends over 19 amino acids. CDR1 and CDR2 from the germline V gene are SEHNR and FQNEAQ (reference sequence). CDR3 sequence reads: CASSLGGLTTPRSGYEQYF. The DNA for the CDR3 is TGTGCCAGCAGCTTAGGGGGGCTCACCACCCCGAGGAGCGGTTACGAGCAGTACTTC.

This clonotype was found many times. The J gene is TRBJ2-1, the V gene TRBV9; D is uncertain. V was trimmed by 0 bases and J by 8 bases, leaving 6 bases between them. This CDR3 is 12 amino acids long. The germline V gene has CDR1 SGDLS and CDR2 YYNGEE. The CDR3 loop is CASSVGQDEQFF. DNA for the CDR3: TGTGCCAGCAGCGTAGGGCAAGATGAGCAGTTCTTC.

This clonotype was seen many times. Written as DNA, the CDR3 is TGTGCCAGCAGTTTTAAGGGACAGGGGGCCGGGAGACCCTACAATGAGCAGTTCTTC. Translation: CASSFKGQGAGRPYNEQFF. The chain combines TRBV28 with TRBJ2-1, with TRBD1 identical over 12 bases. Germline trimming cut 3 bases from V and 2 bases from J; bases unmatched to any gene: 11. This CDR3 contains 19 residues. Germline CDR1 MDHEN, CDR2 SYDVKM.

This clonotype was detected many times. The conserved phenylalanine or tryptophan is not found at the CDR3 terminus, so this likely reflects a read error. CDR3 amino acids: CASSSTSGRVSEQYL. The CDR3 DNA reads TGTGCCAGCAGCTCGACTAGCGGGAGGGTTTCCGAGCAGTACCTC. V is TRBV11-1 and J is TRBJ2-7; 14 bases fit TRBD2. The V gene end was trimmed by 4 bases and the J gene end by 6 bases; junction bases not matched to a gene: 5. Germline V CDR1 and CDR2: SGHAT, FQDESV (reference sequence). The CDR3 extends over 15 amino acids.

This clonotype was observed at least ten times. The V call is TRBV15, the J call TRBJ2-5; possible D gene TRBD1, 6 bases. Trimming pared 0 bases from V and 5 bases from J, leaving 13 bases between. The CDR3 has 15 residues. Germline V gene lookup returns CDR1 LNHNV and CDR2 YYDKDF (reference sequence). CDR3 loop: CATSRDKGVGETQYF. The CDR3 coding sequence is TGTGCCACCAGCAGAGACAAGGGGGTCGGTGAGACCCAGTACTTC.

This clonotype has just a few counts. This chain joins TRBV20-1 and TRBJ2-1, with 14 bases that match TRBD2. The CDR3 length is 15 residues. V gave up 1 base and J gave up 6 bases; unmatched junction bases: 2. Per germline, CDR1 DFQATT and CDR2 SNEGSKA (reference sequence). The CDR3 is CSARGTSGRINEQFF. CDR3 sequence (DNA): TGCAGTGCTAGAGGGACTAGCGGGAGGATCAATGAGCAGTTCTTC.

The rearrangement links TRBV20-1 to TRBJ2-4, with D possibly TRBD2 on 6 matching bases. Germline CDR1 reads DFQATT; CDR2 reads SNEGSKA (reference sequence). The length of the CDR3 is 12 residues. Between the trimmed V and J ends, which lost 5 bases and 7 bases, there was a span of 12 bases. CDR3: CSAATGGNIQYF. CDR3 nucleotide sequence: TGCAGTGCTGCCACTGGGGGGAACATTCAGTACTTC.